A selection of T cell receptor beta chains follows, all from one sample in a study of blood T cell repertoires in COVID-19. Clones were sequenced by immunoSEQ multiplex PCR, and TCRdb holds only the in-frame ones, with some missing. Seen here are hundreds of thousands of clones, roughly 85% observed once, and the top ten hold approximately 5.1%. The specimen sequenced was peripheral blood. The receptors were gathered from a man in his forties or fifties with active or convalescent COVID-19. Each CDR3 is given with its conserved first and last residue. The order of the fields is clone size, V gene, D gene, J gene, CDR3 DNA, CDR3 protein. A D gene is named only where the DNA matches it firmly. Clone size is shown for a subset of rows, as once, few, many or a class of expanded clone.

clone size: NA
V gene: TRBV12-5
D gene: TRBD1
J gene: TRBJ2-3
CDR3 DNA: TGTGCTAGTGGTCCTCAGGGGGCGAGGGATACGCAGTATTTT
CDR3 protein: CASGPQGARDTQYF

clone size: NA
V gene: TRBV5-1
D gene: TRBD2
J gene: TRBJ2-7
CDR3 DNA: TGCGCCAGCAGCGCTACTAGCGGGACCTACGAGCAGTACTTC
CDR3 protein: CASSATSGTYEQYF

clone size: NA
V gene: TRBV7-8
D gene: NA
J gene: TRBJ1-2
CDR3 DNA: TGTGCCAGCAGCCCCCTCAACTATGGCTACACCTTC
CDR3 protein: CASSPLNYGYTF

clone size: NA
V gene: TRBV28
D gene: TRBD1
J gene: TRBJ1-2
CDR3 DNA: TGTGCCAGCAGTTTTCAGGGGGCTAACTATGGCTACACCTTC
CDR3 protein: CASSFQGANYGYTF

clone size: NA
V gene: TRBV25-1
D gene: TRBD1
J gene: TRBJ2-3
CDR3 DNA: TGTGCCAGCAGTGAATCTAACAGGGGGAGGAGGCGGGATACGCAGTATTTT
CDR3 protein: CASSESNRGRRRDTQYF

clone size: NA
V gene: TRBV5-5
D gene: TRBD1
J gene: TRBJ2-3
CDR3 DNA: TGTGCCAGCAGCCCCCAGGGGGCTGATACGCAGTATTTT
CDR3 protein: CASSPQGADTQYF

clone size: NA
V gene: TRBV6-2/TRBV6-3
D gene: NA
J gene: TRBJ1-1
CDR3 DNA: TGTGCCAGCAGTTACGGGGGTGGGGGAGGCACTGAAGCTTTCTTT
CDR3 protein: CASSYGGGGGTEAFF

clone size: NA
V gene: TRBV7-2
D gene: NA
J gene: TRBJ1-2
CDR3 DNA: TGTGCCAGCAGCTTCATTGACAGGACTTATGGCTACACCTTC
CDR3 protein: CASSFIDRTYGYTF

clone size: NA
V gene: TRBV3-1/TRBV3-2
D gene: NA
J gene: TRBJ2-7
CDR3 DNA: TGTGCCAGCAAAAAGGTCTCCGGGAGTGAGCAGTACTTC
CDR3 protein: CASKKVSGSEQYF

clone size: NA
V gene: TRBV7-3
D gene: TRBD2
J gene: TRBJ2-1
CDR3 DNA: TGTGCCAGCAGCCGACAGCGGGGGGCGGCTTACAATGAGCAGTTCTTC
CDR3 protein: CASSRQRGAAYNEQFF

clone size: NA
V gene: TRBV7-8
D gene: TRBD2
J gene: TRBJ2-5
CDR3 DNA: TGTGCCAGCAGCTTAGGGAAACTAGCGGGAGGGCTGCGAGAGACCCAGTACTTC
CDR3 protein: CASSLGKLAGGLRETQYF

clone size: NA
V gene: TRBV4-1
D gene: TRBD2
J gene: TRBJ2-1
CDR3 DNA: TGCGCCAGCAGCCCCACTAGCGTGAGCTACAATGAGCAGTTCTTC
CDR3 protein: CASSPTSVSYNEQFF

clone size: NA
V gene: TRBV29-1
D gene: NA
J gene: TRBJ2-7
CDR3 DNA: TGCAGCGTTCTTTTATCAGGGCCCTCCTACGAGCAGTACTTC
CDR3 protein: CSVLLSGPSYEQYF

clone size: NA
V gene: TRBV9
D gene: TRBD2
J gene: TRBJ2-3
CDR3 DNA: TGTGCCAGCGGGAGGGCGGAGGATACGCAGTATTTT
CDR3 protein: CASGRAEDTQYF

clone size: NA
V gene: TRBV18
D gene: NA
J gene: TRBJ1-1
CDR3 DNA: TGTGCCAGCTCACAGCGGCCAGGAGGGCCCACTGAAGCTTTCTTT
CDR3 protein: CASSQRPGGPTEAFF

clone size: NA
V gene: TRBV5-1
D gene: TRBD1
J gene: TRBJ2-1
CDR3 DNA: TGCGCCAGCGGGACAGCCGCCTACAATGAGCAGTTCTTC
CDR3 protein: CASGTAAYNEQFF

clone size: NA
V gene: TRBV3-1/TRBV3-2
D gene: NA
J gene: TRBJ2-7
CDR3 DNA: TGTGCCAGCAGCCAAGGAGCGGAGCAGTACTTC
CDR3 protein: CASSQGAEQYF

clone size: NA
V gene: TRBV27
D gene: TRBD1
J gene: TRBJ2-1
CDR3 DNA: TGTGCCAGCAGTTTACTGGCAGGGGGCATGAATGAGCAGTTCTTC
CDR3 protein: CASSLLAGGMNEQFF

clone size: NA
V gene: TRBV30
D gene: TRBD1
J gene: TRBJ2-7
CDR3 DNA: TGTGCCTGGAGGTGGACAGGGGACCAAGGGACCAGACACGAGCAGTACTTC
CDR3 protein: CAWRWTGDQGTRHEQYF

clone size: NA
V gene: TRBV30
D gene: NA
J gene: TRBJ2-1
CDR3 DNA: TGTGCCTGGAACGCGGTCTCCCATGAGCAGTTCTTC
CDR3 protein: CAWNAVSHEQFF

clone size: NA
V gene: TRBV7-8
D gene: NA
J gene: TRBJ2-3
CDR3 DNA: TGTGCCAGCAGCTTTCTTAGCGCTAGCACAGATACGCAGTATTTT
CDR3 protein: CASSFLSASTDTQYF

clone size: NA
V gene: TRBV28
D gene: TRBD1
J gene: TRBJ1-5
CDR3 DNA: TGTGCCAGCAGTCTAGGGCCGGGACAGGGGAACAATCAGCCCCAGCATTTT
CDR3 protein: CASSLGPGQGNNQPQHF

clone size: NA
V gene: TRBV5-8
D gene: TRBD2
J gene: TRBJ2-3
CDR3 DNA: TGTGCCAGCAGCCTAGGGACTAGCGGGAGTGATACGCAGTATTTT
CDR3 protein: CASSLGTSGSDTQYF

clone size: NA
V gene: TRBV9
D gene: TRBD2
J gene: TRBJ2-1
CDR3 DNA: TGTGCCAGCAGCGTGGCCGGGACTAGCGTATACAATGAGCAGTTCTTC
CDR3 protein: CASSVAGTSVYNEQFF

clone size: NA
V gene: TRBV10-3
D gene: NA
J gene: TRBJ2-3
CDR3 DNA: TGTGCCATCAACGGCGGAAGAACAGATACGCAGTATTTT
CDR3 protein: CAINGGRTDTQYF

clone size: NA
V gene: TRBV15
D gene: NA
J gene: TRBJ2-5
CDR3 DNA: TGTGCCACCAGCAGAGATCGCGGGGTAGCCGAGACCCAGTACTTC
CDR3 protein: CATSRDRGVAETQYF

clone size: NA
V gene: TRBV7-9
D gene: TRBD2
J gene: TRBJ2-1
CDR3 DNA: TGTGCCAGCAGCCGAACTCAAATGACTAGCCCGTTCTTC
CDR3 protein: CASSRTQMTSPFF

clone size: NA
V gene: TRBV5-4
D gene: TRBD2
J gene: TRBJ2-3
CDR3 DNA: TGTGCCAGCAGCCAACTAGCGGGAGATACGCAGTATTTT
CDR3 protein: CASSQLAGDTQYF

clone size: many
V gene: TRBV19
D gene: TRBD1
J gene: TRBJ2-3
CDR3 DNA: TGTGCCAGTAGTACGGGGGACAGGGATAGTAAAACGCAGTATTTT
CDR3 protein: CASSTGDRDSKTQYF

clone size: NA
V gene: TRBV6-2/TRBV6-3
D gene: TRBD2
J gene: TRBJ2-7
CDR3 DNA: TGTGCCAGCAGCAGACTAGCGGGATCCTACGAGCAGTACTTC
CDR3 protein: CASSRLAGSYEQYF

clone size: NA
V gene: TRBV30
D gene: TRBD1
J gene: TRBJ1-6
CDR3 DNA: TGTGCCTGGGCGACGACAGGGGTTAATTCACCCCTCCACTTT
CDR3 protein: CAWATTGVNSPLHF

clone size: NA
V gene: TRBV27
D gene: NA
J gene: TRBJ1-6
CDR3 DNA: TGTGCCAGCAGCATAGGGGGTTTGGGTACTTCACCCCTCCACTTT
CDR3 protein: CASSIGGLGTSPLHF

clone size: NA
V gene: TRBV7-3
D gene: NA
J gene: TRBJ2-1
CDR3 DNA: TGTGCCAGCAGCTTAGCCCTCTCGAGCTCCTACAATGAGCAGTTCTTC
CDR3 protein: CASSLALSSSYNEQFF

clone size: NA
V gene: TRBV5-4
D gene: NA
J gene: TRBJ1-5
CDR3 DNA: TGTGCCAGCAGCTTGAATCAGGATCAGCCCCAGCATTTT
CDR3 protein: CASSLNQDQPQHF